This T cell receptor beta chain was documented in a study of T cells in Graves' hyperthyroidism and ophthalmopathy. Study results and limitations: Ophthalmopathy was distinguished from stable hyperthyroidism by 13 V-J signatures. Most thyroid clonotypes with frequency above 0.001 were detected in blood.

Germline lookup yields CDR1 LGHDT and CDR2 YNNKEL (reference sequence). There are 15 residues in the CDR3. V trimming: 1 base; J trimming: 5 bases; junction bases outside the gene matches: 2. This clonotype was counted at least ten times. What it binds is not known. TCR beta CDR3 sequences were amplified from RNA transcripts. HTBI primers were the set used in a first-round RT-PCR of the TCR CDR3. MiXCR was run by TCRdb on the multiplex PCR reads, yielding one entry per CDR3 protein. This sample has roughly 740,000 distinct CDR3 sequences, with approximately 16% found just once. Patients were excluded for uncontrolled infection, other autoimmune disease, pregnancy or lactation.

The rearrangement joins TRBV3-1 to TRBJ2-5; 12 bases fit TRBD2. The material sequenced was blood. The sequence was collected from a man younger than 35 with Graves' hyperthyroidism. DNA for the CDR3: TGTGCCAGCAGCCAAGCGACTAGCGGGAGTGAGACCCAGTACTTC. Its protein is CASSQATSGSETQYF.